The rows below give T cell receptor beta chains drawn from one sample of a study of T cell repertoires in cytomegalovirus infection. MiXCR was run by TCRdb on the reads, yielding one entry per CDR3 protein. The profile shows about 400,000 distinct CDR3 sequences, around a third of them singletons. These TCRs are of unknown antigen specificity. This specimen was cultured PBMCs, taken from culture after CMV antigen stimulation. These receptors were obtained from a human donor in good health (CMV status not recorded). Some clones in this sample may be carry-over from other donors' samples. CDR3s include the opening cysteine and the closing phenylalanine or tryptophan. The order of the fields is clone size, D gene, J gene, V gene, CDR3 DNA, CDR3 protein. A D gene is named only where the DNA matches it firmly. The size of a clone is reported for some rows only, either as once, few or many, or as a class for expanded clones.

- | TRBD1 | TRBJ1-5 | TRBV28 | TGTGCCAGCAGTTCGCCGCGACAGGGAGGCGGCAATCAGCCCCAGCATTTT | CASSSPRQGGGNQPQHF
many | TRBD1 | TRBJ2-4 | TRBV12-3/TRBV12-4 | TGTGCCAGCAGTCCAGGACAGGACAGGGGGCAACAGTACTTC | CASSPGQDRGQQYF
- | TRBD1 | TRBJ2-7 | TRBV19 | TGTGCCAGCAAAAGGGGGACAGGGGACTCCTACGAGCAGTACTTC | CASKRGTGDSYEQYF
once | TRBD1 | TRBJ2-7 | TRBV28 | TGTGCCAGCAGTCTCCACCGACAGGGCGCCTACGAGCAGTACTTC | CASSLHRQGAYEQYF
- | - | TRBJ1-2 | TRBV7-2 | TGTGCCAGCAGCATGCCGGGACGAGCCCTCTATGGCTACACCTTC | CASSMPGRALYGYTF
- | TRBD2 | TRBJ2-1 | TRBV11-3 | TGTGCCAGCAGCTCCGGAAGACTAGCGGGAGGGCCGCGCTACAATGAGCAGTTCTTC | CASSSGRLAGGPRYNEQFF
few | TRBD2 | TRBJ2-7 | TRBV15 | TGTGCCACCAGCAGAGATTTACTAGCGGACGAGCAGTACTTC | CATSRDLLADEQYF
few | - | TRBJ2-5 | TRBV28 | TGTGCCAGCAGGTCTAATGGGGGCGGGACCGAGGGAGAGACCCAGTACTTC | CASRSNGGGTEGETQYF
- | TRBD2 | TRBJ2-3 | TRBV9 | TGTGCCAGCAGCGTAGGAGGTAGCGGGAGCGCGGGCACAGATACGCAGTATTTT | CASSVGGSGSAGTDTQYF
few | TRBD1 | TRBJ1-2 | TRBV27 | TGTGCCAGCAGTAGGGGACAGGGGGTGGTCTATGGCTACACCTTC | CASSRGQGVVYGYTF
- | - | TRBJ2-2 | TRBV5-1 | TGCGCCAGCAGCGATTCGGGACAAAACACCGGGGAGCTGTTTTTT | CASSDSGQNTGELFF
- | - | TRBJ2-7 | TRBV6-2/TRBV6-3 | TGTGCCAGCAGATTCCCGACTAGTCGCGAGCAGTACTTC | CASRFPTSREQYF
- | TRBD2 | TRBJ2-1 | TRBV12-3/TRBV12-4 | TGTGCCAGCAGTCAAGGGACTAGCGGGAGGCCGGACGGTGAGCAGTTCTTC | CASSQGTSGRPDGEQFF
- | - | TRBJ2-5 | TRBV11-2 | TGTGCCAGCAGCCCGAGGGAATTCGGGACCCAGTACTTC | CASSPREFGTQYF
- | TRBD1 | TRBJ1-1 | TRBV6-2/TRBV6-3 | TGTGCCAGCCGGGGGACAGGGGAGCTACTTCTAAAGGCTTTCTTT | CASRGTGELLLKAFF